The 16 T cell receptor beta chains below were found in one sample sequenced in a study of T cells in Graves' hyperthyroidism and ophthalmopathy. Researchers amplified the TCR beta CDR3 regions from RNA transcripts. The HTBI primer set served for first-round RT-PCR of the TCR CDR3. TCRdb called the multiplex PCR reads again in MiXCR, with one record for every CDR3 protein. The sample yields roughly 100,000 distinct CDR3 sequences, roughly half seen once. Source material: blood. These receptors originate from a woman aged 40-49 years with Graves' hyperthyroidism.

The genes are TRBV3-1 and TRBJ2-2; TRBD2 matches 7 bases. J gave up 7 bases and V 1 base, and 3 bases lay outside the gene matches. This CDR3 contains 14 residues. Germline CDR1 and CDR2: LGHDT and YNNKEL (reference sequence). CDR3 protein: CASSQGGGNGELFF. The CDR3 nucleotides are TGTGCCAGCAGCCAAGGGGGAGGGAACGGGGAGCTGTTTTTT.

In nucleotides, the CDR3 is TGTGCCAGCAGCTGGGGACAGGCTTATGAAGCTTTCTTT. It translates to CASSWGQAYEAFF. This chain joins TRBV11-1 and TRBJ1-1, with 8 nucleotides matching TRBD1. Germline V gene sequence: CDR1 SGHAT, CDR2 FQDESV (reference sequence). This CDR3 region has 13 residues. With 4 bases clipped from V and 7 bases from J, the junction kept 5 bases outside the gene matches.

This clonotype was detected ten times or more. This chain links TRBV29-1 with TRBJ2-7; a possible D gene is TRBD1 (5 bases). The V end was cut by 4 bases, the J end by 3 bases, with 7 bases between. Germline V lookup: CDR1 SQVTM, CDR2 ANQGSEA. This CDR3 contains 11 residues. Here the CDR3 reads CSVVGDYEQYF. CDR3 DNA: TGCAGCGTTGTAGGGGACTACGAGCAGTACTTC.

This clonotype was found a few times. This could be a read error, since a much larger clone is one nucleotide away. The chain employs TRBV7-9 and TRBJ1-1; D gene unclear. The germline gives CDR1 SEHNR, CDR2 FQNEAQ (reference sequence). The CDR3 consists of 14 residues. The chain's CDR3 is CASGLGGSNTEAFF. CDR3 in DNA: TGTGCCAGCGGCTTAGGTGGTTCGAACACTGAAGCTTTCTTT. The variable domain in full, with the rest retrieved from reference TRBV7-9 and TRBJ1-1, is DTGVSQNPRHKITKRGQNVTFRCDPISEHNRLYWYRQTLGQGPEFLTYFQNEAQLEKSRLLSDRFSAERPKGSFSTLEIQRTEQGDSAMYLCASGLGGSNTEAFFGQGTRLTVV.

This clonotype was counted between two and nine times. The chain combines TRBV6-4 with TRBJ2-7; TRBD2 matches at 13 bases. J gave up 7 bases and V 5 bases, and 8 bases lay outside the gene matches. The length of the CDR3 is 15 residues. The germline CDR1 and CDR2 sequences are MRHNA and SNTAGT. CDR3 sequence (DNA): TGTGCCAGCAGTTTGCCCGGACTAGCGGGAGTGGAGCAGTACTTC. This encodes CASSLPGLAGVEQYF.

This clonotype was picked up many times. The CDR3 is CASSQARGTEAFF. In DNA form, the CDR3 reads TGCGCCAGCAGCCAAGCCCGGGGGACTGAAGCTTTCTTT. The V call is TRBV4-1, the J call TRBJ1-1; D is possibly TRBD1 (5 bases). The ends were cut back, 1 base at V and 5 bases at J, with 8 bases in the middle. Germline loops: CDR1 MGHRA, CDR2 YSYEKL. The CDR3 totals 13 residues.

This clonotype showed up many times. This chain joins TRBV6-1 and TRBJ2-5; 7 nucleotides match TRBD1. The CDR3 length is 14 residues. CDR1 and CDR2 (germline): MNHNS, SASEGT. J was trimmed by 5 bases and V by 3 bases; bases with no gene match: 6. CDR3 loop: CASSEPTGWETQYF. The CDR3 bases are TGTGCCAGCAGTGAGCCGACAGGGTGGGAGACCCAGTACTTC.

This clonotype was seen repeatedly, ten times or more. The chain couples TRBV5-5 to TRBJ1-5, with D unresolved. The germline V gene encodes CDR1 SGHKS and CDR2 YYEKEE (reference sequence). This CDR3 region has 15 residues. V gave up 4 bases and J gave up 6 bases, with 17 bases separating them. For the CDR3, the DNA is TGTGCCAGCAGCCCGGGTTGGACTCTCGGTCAGCCCCAGCATTTT. Translating gives CASSPGWTLGQPQHF.

The CDR3 sequence: CASRDTEKLFF. CDR3 in DNA: TGTGCCTCCCGGGACACTGAAAAACTGTTTTTT. The chain is built from TRBV10-3 and TRBJ1-4; tentatively, D is TRBD1 (6 bases). CDR1 ENHRY and CDR2 SYGVKD come from the germline V gene. V dropped 11 bases and J dropped 7 bases, with 11 bases sitting between them. This CDR3 is built from 11 residues.

A single count supports this clonotype. The CDR3 reads CASSRRMAGAFF. The CDR3 coding sequence is TGTGCCAGCAGCCGGAGGATGGCCGGAGCTTTCTTT. The gene calls are TRBV7-4 and TRBJ1-1, with D unresolved. CDR1 SGHVT and CDR2 SQSDAQ come from the germline V gene. V lost 5 bases, J lost 10 bases, and 14 bases lay in between. This CDR3 is 12 amino acids long.

The J gene is TRBJ2-5, the V gene TRBV20-1, with 11 bases fitting TRBD1. This CDR3 region has 16 residues. Germline V gene sequence: CDR1 DFQATT, CDR2 SNEGSKA (reference sequence). V gave up 3 bases and J gave up 4 bases; unmatched junction bases: 10. The CDR3 coding sequence is TGCAGTGCTAGTGGCGTTGGGACAGGGGGAGGAGAGACCCAGTACTTC. Translating gives CSASGVGTGGGETQYF.

This clonotype was seen many times. J is TRBJ2-7 and V is TRBV7-2; 8 bases line up with TRBD2. After removal of 6 bases from V and 3 bases from J, the junction contained 4 bases not matched to a gene. The CDR3 is 13 residues long. CDR1 and CDR2 (germline): SGHTA, FQGNSA. The CDR3 spells CASSGLAGYEQYF. The CDR3 DNA follows: TGTGCCAGCAGTGGACTAGCAGGCTACGAGCAGTACTTC.

V and J are TRBV12-3 or TRBV12-4 and TRBJ2-5, with D perhaps matching TRBD1 (7 bases). Trimming pared 4 bases from V and 5 bases from J, leaving 23 bases between. The CDR3 has 17 amino acids. CDR3 amino acids: CASSSGYPTGTWETQYF. The DNA for the CDR3 is TGTGCCAGCAGTTCCGGATATCCGACAGGGACTTGGGAGACCCAGTACTTC.

This clonotype showed up many times. The chain uses TRBV7-2 and TRBJ2-7; 11 bases are shared with TRBD1. CDR1 and CDR2 (germline): SGHTA, FQGNSA. The length of the CDR3 is 17 residues. V was clipped by 2 bases and J by 2 bases; unmatched bases: 8. The CDR3 loop is CASSLKRPGQGAYEQYF. The CDR3 DNA follows: TGTGCCAGCAGCTTAAAACGGCCGGGACAGGGGGCCTACGAGCAGTACTTC. Drawing the rest from reference TRBV7-2 and TRBJ2-7, the complete variable domain is GAGVSQSPSNKVTEKGKDVELRCDPISGHTALYWYRQSLGQGLEFLIYFQGNSAPDKSGLPSDRFSAERTGGSVSTLTIQRTQQEDSAVYLCASSLKRPGQGAYEQYFGPGTRLTVT.

This clonotype was counted ten times or more. This chain links TRBV13 with TRBJ2-7, with 8 bases matching TRBD1. The CDR3 consists of 13 residues. Germline V gene lookup returns CDR1 PRHDT and CDR2 FYEKMQ (reference sequence). V shed 6 bases, J shed 6 bases, and the junction held 7 bases outside the gene matches. The CDR3 DNA reads as TGTGCCAGCAGACTCCCGGGGACAGGCGAGCAGTACTTC. It is translated as CASRLPGTGEQYF.

Turning to this clonotype: One junction end disagrees with the germline gene, perhaps due to a read error. This chain uses TRBV7-9 with TRBJ1-1; no clear D gene. The CDR3 loop spans 13 amino acids. The germline V gene encodes CDR1 SEHNR and CDR2 FQNEAQ (reference sequence). DNA for the CDR3: TGTGCCAGCAGCTTAAGCGGCAACACTGAAGCTCTCTTC. It translates to CASSLSGNTEALF.